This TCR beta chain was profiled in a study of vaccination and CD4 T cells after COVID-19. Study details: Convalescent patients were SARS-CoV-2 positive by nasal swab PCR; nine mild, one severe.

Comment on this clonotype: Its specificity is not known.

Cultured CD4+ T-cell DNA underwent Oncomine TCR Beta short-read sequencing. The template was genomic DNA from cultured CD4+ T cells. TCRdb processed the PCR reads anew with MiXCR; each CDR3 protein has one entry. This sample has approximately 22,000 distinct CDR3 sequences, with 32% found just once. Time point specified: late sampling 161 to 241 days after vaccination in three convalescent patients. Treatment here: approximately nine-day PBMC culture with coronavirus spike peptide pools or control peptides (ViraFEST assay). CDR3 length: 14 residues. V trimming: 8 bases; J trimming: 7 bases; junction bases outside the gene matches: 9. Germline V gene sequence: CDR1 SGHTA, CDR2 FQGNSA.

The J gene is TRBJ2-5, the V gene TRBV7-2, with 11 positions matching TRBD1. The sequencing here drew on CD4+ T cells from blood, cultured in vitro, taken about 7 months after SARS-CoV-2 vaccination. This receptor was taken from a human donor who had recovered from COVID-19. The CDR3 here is CASGRDRGIGTQYF. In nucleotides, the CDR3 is TGTGCCAGCGGCCGGGACAGGGGGATCGGGACCCAGTACTTC.